Sequencing of this T cell receptor beta chain was carried out in a study of cytomegalovirus exposure and HLA in healthy donors. Findings and caveats of the study: In a later analysis, DRB1 alleles had the most associated TCRs; HLA-C alleles the fewest. With further analysis later on, most CMV-associated TCR beta chains appeared HLA-restricted.

Both 60 Vbeta primers and 13 Jbeta primers went into the PCR. Repertoires were generated with immunoSEQ multiplex PCR, while TCRdb's copy carries only in-frame clones and drops some. This sample has more than 150,000 clones, with around 75% found just once. Losses at the gene ends were 5 bases for V and 3 bases for J; bases not matched to a gene: 6. The germline CDR1 and CDR2 sequences are SGHTA and FQGNSA. The CDR3 sequence is 15 residues long. Samples came from healthy bone marrow donors. As regards this clone: Its specificity is unknown.

The rearrangement joins TRBV7-2 to TRBJ2-3; 9 bases align to TRBD1. The receptor's source is a middle-aged man in good health and CMV-seropositive. Sequenced sample: PBMCs. DNA for the CDR3: TGTGCCAGCAGCGTGGACAGGGGTGTGACAGATACGCAGTATTTT. Protein product: CASSVDRGVTDTQYF.